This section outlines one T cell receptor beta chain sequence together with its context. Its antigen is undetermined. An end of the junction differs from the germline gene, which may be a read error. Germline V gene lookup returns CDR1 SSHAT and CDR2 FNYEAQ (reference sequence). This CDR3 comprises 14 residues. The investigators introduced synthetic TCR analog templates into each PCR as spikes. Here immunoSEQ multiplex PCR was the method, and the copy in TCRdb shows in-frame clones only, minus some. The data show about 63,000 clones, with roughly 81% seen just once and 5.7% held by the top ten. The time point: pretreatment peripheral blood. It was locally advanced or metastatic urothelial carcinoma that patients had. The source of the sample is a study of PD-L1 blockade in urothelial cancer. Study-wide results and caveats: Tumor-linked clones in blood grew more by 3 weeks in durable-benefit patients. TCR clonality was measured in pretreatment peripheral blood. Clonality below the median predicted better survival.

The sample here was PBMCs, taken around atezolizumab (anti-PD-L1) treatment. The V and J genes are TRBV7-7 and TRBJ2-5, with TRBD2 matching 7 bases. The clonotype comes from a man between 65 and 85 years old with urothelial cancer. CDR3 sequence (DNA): TGTGCTAGCAGCTCAGGACTAGTAGGAGAGACCCAGTACTTC. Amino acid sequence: CASSSGLVGETQYF. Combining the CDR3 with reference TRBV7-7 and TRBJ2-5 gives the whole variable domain GAGVSQSPRYKVTKRGQDVTLRCDPISSHATLYWYQQALGQGPEFLTYFNYEAQPDKSGLPSDRFSAERPEGSISTLTIQRTEQRDSAMYRCASSSGLVGETQYFGPGTRLLVL.